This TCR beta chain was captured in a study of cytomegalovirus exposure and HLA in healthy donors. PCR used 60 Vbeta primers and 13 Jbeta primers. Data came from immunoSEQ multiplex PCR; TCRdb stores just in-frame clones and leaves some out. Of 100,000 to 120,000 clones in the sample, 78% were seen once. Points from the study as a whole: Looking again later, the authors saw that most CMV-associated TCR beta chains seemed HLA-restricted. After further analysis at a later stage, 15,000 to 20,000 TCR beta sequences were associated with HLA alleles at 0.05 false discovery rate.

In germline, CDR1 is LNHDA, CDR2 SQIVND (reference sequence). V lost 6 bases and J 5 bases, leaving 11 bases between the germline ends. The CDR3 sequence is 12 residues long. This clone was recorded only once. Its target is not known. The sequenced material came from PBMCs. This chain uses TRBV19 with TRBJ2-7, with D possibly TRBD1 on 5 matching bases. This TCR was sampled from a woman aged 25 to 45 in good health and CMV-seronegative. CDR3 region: CASSNRFNEQYF. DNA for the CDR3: TGTGCCAGTAGCAACAGGTTCAACGAGCAGTACTTC.